This record covers a single TCR beta chain. The antigen is unknown. Collection occurred without any documented infections or immune events in donors. Assay: immunoSEQ multiplex PCR; the TCRdb copy retains only in-frame clones and omits some. The table lists more than 75,000 clones, roughly 86% of them singletons, with around 5.6% in the top ten. This sample is drawn from a study of identifying expanded T cells in peripheral blood. The germline V gene has CDR1 SNHLY and CDR2 FYNNEI. The CDR3 is 12 residues long. The V and J ends lost 5 bases and 9 bases respectively, with 11 bases between them. Overall study results and limits: Approximately 2-week clone count variance significantly increased as total template count grew. Differentially abundant clones: about 1.1 between replicates, about 16 at about two weeks, over 18 at four.

The chain carries TRBV2 and TRBJ1-5; no clear D gene. The sample taken for sequencing was blood. The TCR comes from a person aged 18-70 years in good health. As DNA, the CDR3 is TGTGCCAGCAGTTTCCCTCTTGGGCCCCAGCATTTT. Translating it yields CASSFPLGPQHF.